Detailed here is one T cell receptor beta chain. Its antigen is undetermined. Germline assignment: CDR1 DFQATT and CDR2 SNEGSKA (reference sequence). The CDR3 loop spans 13 amino acids. Treatment here: roughly 11-day PBMC culture with coronavirus spike peptide pools or control peptides (ViraFEST assay). This entry is derived from a study of vaccination and CD4 T cells after COVID-19. Study-wide background: Overlapping peptides of the spike proteins of SARS-CoV-2, HCoV-NL63, HCoV-OC43 and HCoV-229E were used for cell stimulation. The study's findings and limits: Researchers report that 304 of 307 vaccine-specific clones in convalescent patients proved spike mono-reactive.

The assay that was used to sequence DNA from cultured CD4+ T cells was the Oncomine TCR Beta short-read assay. TCRdb analysed the PCR reads with MiXCR anew, one entry per CDR3 protein. The sample has some 14,000 distinct CDR3 sequences; roughly 60% are singletons. The clonotype comes from a human donor who had recovered from COVID-19. V gene TRBV20-1 combines with J gene TRBJ2-1, with D maybe TRBD2 (6 bases). Sequencing was carried out using CD4+ T cells from blood, cultured in vitro. This CDR3 is CTSVRGSYNEQFF. Written as DNA, the CDR3 is TGCACCTCCGTGCGGGGCTCCTACAATGAGCAGTTCTTC.